The sequence of this TCR beta chain was determined in a study of T cell responses to AZD1222 COVID-19 vaccine. In the study overall: Some second doses came at about 4 weeks and others at about 12 weeks; these were pooled.

Here immunoSEQ multiplex PCR was the method, and the copy in TCRdb shows in-frame clones only, minus some. This table has roughly 100,000 clones, 85% to 90% appearing once. This CDR3 has 16 residues. Germline V lookup: CDR1 SGHDT, CDR2 YYEEEE. The V segment lost 4 bases and the J segment 4 bases; nucleotides outside the gene matches: 9. The rearrangement links TRBV5-6 to TRBJ2-2; TRBD2 agrees at 8 bases. The sample consisted of peripheral blood, taken on day 0 of AZD1222 vaccination. This sequence originates from an adult in good health. The CDR3 reads CASSPPGGEVTGELFF. CDR3 sequence (DNA): TGTGCCAGCAGCCCACCGGGAGGGGAAGTCACCGGGGAGCTGTTTTTT.